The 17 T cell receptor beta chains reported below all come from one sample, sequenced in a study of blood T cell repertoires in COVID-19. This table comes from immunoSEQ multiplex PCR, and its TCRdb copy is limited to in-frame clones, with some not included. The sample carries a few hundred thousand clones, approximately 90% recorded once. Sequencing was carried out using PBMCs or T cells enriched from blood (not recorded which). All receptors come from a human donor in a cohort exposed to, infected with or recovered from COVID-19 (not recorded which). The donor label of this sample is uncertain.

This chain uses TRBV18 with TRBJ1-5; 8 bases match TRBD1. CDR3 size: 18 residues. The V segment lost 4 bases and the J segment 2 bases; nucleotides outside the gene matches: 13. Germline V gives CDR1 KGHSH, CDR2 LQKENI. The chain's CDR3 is CASSRVGRGLQGNQPQHF. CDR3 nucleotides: TGTGCCAGCTCACGGGTGGGCAGGGGGCTTCAGGGCAATCAGCCCCAGCATTTT.

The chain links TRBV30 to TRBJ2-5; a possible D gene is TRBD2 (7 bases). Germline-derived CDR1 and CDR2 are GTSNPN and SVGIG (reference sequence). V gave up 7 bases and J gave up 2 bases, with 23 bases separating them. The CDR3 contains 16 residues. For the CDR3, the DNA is TGTGCCTTGGACGGGGGGCCCTTACAACCTCAAGAGACCCAGTACTTC. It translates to CALDGGPLQPQETQYF.

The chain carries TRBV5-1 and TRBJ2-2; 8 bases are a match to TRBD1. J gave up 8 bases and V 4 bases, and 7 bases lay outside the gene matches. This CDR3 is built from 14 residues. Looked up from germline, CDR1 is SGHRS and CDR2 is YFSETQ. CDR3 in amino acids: CASSGWTGQGELFF. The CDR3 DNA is TGCGCCAGCAGCGGATGGACAGGGCAAGGGGAGCTGTTTTTT.

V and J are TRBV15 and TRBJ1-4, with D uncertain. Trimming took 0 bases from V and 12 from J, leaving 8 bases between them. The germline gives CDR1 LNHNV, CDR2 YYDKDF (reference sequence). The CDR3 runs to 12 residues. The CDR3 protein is CATSRDFPELFF. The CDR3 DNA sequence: TGTGCCACCAGCAGAGATTTTCCGGAACTGTTTTTT.

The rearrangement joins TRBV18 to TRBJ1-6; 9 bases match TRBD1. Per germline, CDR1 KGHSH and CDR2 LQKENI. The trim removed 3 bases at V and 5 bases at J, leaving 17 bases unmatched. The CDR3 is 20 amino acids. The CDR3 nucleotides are TGTGCCAGCTCACCGAAGAAGGGACAGGGTCGTAGCTTGGATAATTCACCCCTCCACTTT. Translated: CASSPKKGQGRSLDNSPLHF.

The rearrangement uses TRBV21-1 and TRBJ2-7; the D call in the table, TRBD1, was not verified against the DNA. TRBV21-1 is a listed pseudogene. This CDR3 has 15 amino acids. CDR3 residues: CASSPRDRIYYEQYF. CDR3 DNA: TGTGCCAGCAGCCCTCGGGACAGGATTTACTACGAGCAGTACTTC.

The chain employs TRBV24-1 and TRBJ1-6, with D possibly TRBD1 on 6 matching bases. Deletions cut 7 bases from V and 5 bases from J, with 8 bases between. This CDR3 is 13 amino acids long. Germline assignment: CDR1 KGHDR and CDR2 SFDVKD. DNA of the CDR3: TGTGCCACCAGAGGACAGAATAATTCACCCCTCCACTTT. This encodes CATRGQNNSPLHF.

The CDR3 loop is CASSLETPRGDTQYF. CDR3 nucleotide sequence: TGTGCCAGCAGCTTAGAAACTCCAAGGGGAGATACGCAGTATTTT. The chain recombines TRBV11-2 with TRBJ2-3; D perhaps matches TRBD1 (5 bases). The CDR3 contains 15 residues. V was shortened by 0 bases and J by 5 bases, with 12 bases between the two germline ends. Germline assignment: CDR1 SGHAT and CDR2 FQNNGV.

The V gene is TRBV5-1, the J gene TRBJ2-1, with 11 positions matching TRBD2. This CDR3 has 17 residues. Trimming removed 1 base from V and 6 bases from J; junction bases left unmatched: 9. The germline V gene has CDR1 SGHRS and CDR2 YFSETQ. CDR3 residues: CASSLFLTSGAPNEQFF. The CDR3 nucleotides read TGCGCCAGCAGCTTGTTTTTGACTAGCGGGGCCCCCAATGAGCAGTTCTTC.

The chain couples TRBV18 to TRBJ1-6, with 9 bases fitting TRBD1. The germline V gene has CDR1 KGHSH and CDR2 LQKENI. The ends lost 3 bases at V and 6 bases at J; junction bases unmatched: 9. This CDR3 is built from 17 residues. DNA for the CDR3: TGTGCCAGCTCACCTAACCCGGGACAGGGAGGTAATTCACCCCTCCACTTT. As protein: CASSPNPGQGGNSPLHF.

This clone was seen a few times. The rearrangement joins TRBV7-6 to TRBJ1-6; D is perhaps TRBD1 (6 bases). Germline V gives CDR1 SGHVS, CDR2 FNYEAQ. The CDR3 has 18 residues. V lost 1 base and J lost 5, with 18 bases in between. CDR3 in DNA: TGTGCCAGCAGCTTAGGGGCGAACAGGGTACGCGATAATTCACCCCTCCACTTT. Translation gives CASSLGANRVRDNSPLHF.

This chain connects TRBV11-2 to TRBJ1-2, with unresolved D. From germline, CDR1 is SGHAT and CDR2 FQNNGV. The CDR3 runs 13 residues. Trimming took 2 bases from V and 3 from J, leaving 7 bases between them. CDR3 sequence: CASSLWGDYGYTF. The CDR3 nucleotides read TGTGCCAGCAGCTTATGGGGAGACTATGGCTACACCTTC.

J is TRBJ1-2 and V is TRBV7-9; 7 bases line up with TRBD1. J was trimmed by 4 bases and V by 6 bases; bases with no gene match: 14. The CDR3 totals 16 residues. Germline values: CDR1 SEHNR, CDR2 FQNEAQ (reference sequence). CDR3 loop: CASSPDREPRGYGYTF. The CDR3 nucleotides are TGTGCCAGCAGTCCCGACAGGGAACCCAGGGGCTATGGCTACACCTTC.

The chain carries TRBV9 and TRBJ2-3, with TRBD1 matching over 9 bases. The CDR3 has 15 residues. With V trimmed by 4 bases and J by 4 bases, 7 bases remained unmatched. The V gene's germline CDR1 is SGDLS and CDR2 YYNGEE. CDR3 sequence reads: CASSYLGQGSDTQYF. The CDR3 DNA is TGTGCCAGCAGCTACCTGGGACAGGGATCAGATACGCAGTATTTT.

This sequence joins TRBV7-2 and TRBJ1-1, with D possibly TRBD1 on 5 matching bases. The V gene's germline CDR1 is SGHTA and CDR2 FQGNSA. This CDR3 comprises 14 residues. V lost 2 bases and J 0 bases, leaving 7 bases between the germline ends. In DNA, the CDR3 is TGTGCCAGCAGCTTACAGGGTATGAACACTGAAGCTTTCTTT. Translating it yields CASSLQGMNTEAFF. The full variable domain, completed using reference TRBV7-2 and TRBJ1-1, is GAGVSQSPSNKVTEKGKDVELRCDPISGHTALYWYRQSLGQGLEFLIYFQGNSAPDKSGLPSDRFSAERTGGSVSTLTIQRTQQEDSAVYLCASSLQGMNTEAFFGQGTRLTVV.

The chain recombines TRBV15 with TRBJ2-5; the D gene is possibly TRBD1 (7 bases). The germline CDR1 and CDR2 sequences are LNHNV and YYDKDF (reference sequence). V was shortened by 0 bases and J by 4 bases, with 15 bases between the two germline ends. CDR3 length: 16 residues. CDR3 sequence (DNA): TGTGCCACCAGCAGAGATCAGGGCCAGGGGGGAGAGACCCAGTACTTC. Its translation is CATSRDQGQGGETQYF.

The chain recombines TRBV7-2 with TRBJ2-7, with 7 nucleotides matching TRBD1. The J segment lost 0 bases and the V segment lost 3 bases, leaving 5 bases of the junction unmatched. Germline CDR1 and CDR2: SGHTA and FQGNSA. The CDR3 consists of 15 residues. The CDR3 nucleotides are TGTGCCAGCAGCTTGTGGTCAGGGGGCTCCTACGAGCAGTACTTC. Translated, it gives CASSLWSGGSYEQYF.